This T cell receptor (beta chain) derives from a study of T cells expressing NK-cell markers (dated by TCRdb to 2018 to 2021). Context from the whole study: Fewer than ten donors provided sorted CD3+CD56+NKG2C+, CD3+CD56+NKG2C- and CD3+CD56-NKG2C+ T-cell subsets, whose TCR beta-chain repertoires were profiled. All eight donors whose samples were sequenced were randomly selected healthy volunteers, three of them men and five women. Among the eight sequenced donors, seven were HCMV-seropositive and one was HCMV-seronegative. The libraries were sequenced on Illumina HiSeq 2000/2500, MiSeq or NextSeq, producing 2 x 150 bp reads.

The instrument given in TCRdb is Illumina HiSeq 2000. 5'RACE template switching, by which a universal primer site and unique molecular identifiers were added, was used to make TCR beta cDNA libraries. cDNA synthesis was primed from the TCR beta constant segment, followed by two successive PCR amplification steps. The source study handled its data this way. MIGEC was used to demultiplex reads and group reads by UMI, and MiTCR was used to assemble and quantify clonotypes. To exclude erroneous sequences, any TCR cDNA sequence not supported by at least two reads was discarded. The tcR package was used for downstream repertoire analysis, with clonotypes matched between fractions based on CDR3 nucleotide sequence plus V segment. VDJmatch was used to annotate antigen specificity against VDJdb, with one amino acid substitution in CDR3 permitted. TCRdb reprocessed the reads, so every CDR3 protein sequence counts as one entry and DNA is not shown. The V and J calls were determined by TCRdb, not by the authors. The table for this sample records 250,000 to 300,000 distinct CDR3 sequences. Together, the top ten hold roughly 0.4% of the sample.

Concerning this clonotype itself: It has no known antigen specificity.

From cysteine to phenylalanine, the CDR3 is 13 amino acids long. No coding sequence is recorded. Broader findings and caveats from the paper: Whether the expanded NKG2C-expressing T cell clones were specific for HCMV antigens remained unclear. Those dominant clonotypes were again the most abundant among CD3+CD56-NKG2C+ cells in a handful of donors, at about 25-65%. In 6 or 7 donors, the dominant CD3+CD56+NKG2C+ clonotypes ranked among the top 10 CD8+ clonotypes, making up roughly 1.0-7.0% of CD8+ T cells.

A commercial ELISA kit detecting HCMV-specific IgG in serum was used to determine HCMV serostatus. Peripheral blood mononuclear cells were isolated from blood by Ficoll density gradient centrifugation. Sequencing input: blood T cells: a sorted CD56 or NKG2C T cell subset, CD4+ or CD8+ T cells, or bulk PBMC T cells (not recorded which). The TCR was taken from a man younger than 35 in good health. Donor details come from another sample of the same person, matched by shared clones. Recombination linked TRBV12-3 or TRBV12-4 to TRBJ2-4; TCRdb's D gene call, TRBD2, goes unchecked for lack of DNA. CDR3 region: CASSMGGGNIQYF.